These 17 T cell receptor beta chains were sequenced from one sample in a study of CD8 T cells in ankylosing spondylitis. Study-level findings and limits: Ankylosing spondylitis blood appeared to carry a characteristic TCR beta motif of seven to nine highly homologous variants.

Antigens of these TCRs are unknown. TCRdb fed the 5' RACE reads into MiXCR, producing one record per CDR3 protein. The repertoire holds more than 500,000 distinct CDR3 sequences, with approximately 5% as singletons. What was sequenced was blood, either unsorted or a sorted T cell fraction (not recorded which). The receptors derive from a male donor with ankylosing spondylitis.

This clonotype was found many times. The chain recombines TRBV29-1 with TRBJ2-5; 8 nucleotides agree with TRBD2. CDR1 SQVTM and CDR2 ANQGSEA come from the germline V gene. The CDR3 contains 13 residues. V trimming: 7 bases; J trimming: 4 bases; junction bases outside the gene matches: 8. The CDR3: CSGGTRGGETQYF. CDR3 in DNA: TGCAGCGGTGGGACTAGGGGTGGAGAGACCCAGTACTTC.

This clonotype was counted ten times or more. The chain couples TRBV5-6 to TRBJ1-5, with D hard to call. Germline lookup yields CDR1 SGHDT and CDR2 YYEEEE. Trimming took 5 bases from V and 1 from J, leaving 10 bases between them. The CDR3 is made up of 14 amino acids. The CDR3 is CASRRRTSNQPQHF. In DNA form, the CDR3 reads TGTGCCAGCAGGCGGAGGACGAGCAATCAGCCCCAGCATTTT.

This clonotype appeared many times. The chain links TRBV28 to TRBJ2-1; 7 bases match TRBD1. Germline loops: CDR1 MDHEN, CDR2 SYDVKM. There are 13 residues in the CDR3. Losses at the gene ends were 5 bases for V and 8 bases for J; bases not matched to a gene: 6. The CDR3 nucleotides are TGTGCCAGCAGTCCCCACAGGGGTTATGAGCAGTTCTTC. Amino acids: CASSPHRGYEQFF.

This clonotype was observed at least ten times. J is TRBJ1-2 and V is TRBV5-1; no reliable D call. From germline, CDR1 is SGHRS and CDR2 YFSETQ. The CDR3 runs to 15 residues. V lost 2 bases, J lost 4 bases, and 15 bases lay in between. CDR3 loop: CASSLKLPVGYGYTF. The CDR3 DNA reads as TGCGCCAGCAGCTTAAAACTCCCGGTGGGCTATGGCTACACCTTC.

The genes are TRBV7-2 and TRBJ2-3, with D unresolved. Germline lookup yields CDR1 SGHTA and CDR2 FQGNSA. Trimming removed 1 base at V and 4 bases at J, with 18 bases between. The CDR3 contains 17 residues. The CDR3 spells CASSLVLGVSSADTQYF. CDR3 bases: TGTGCCAGCAGCTTAGTACTTGGCGTTTCCTCCGCAGATACGCAGTATTTT.

This clonotype was seen at least ten times. V is TRBV4-1 and J is TRBJ2-5; no definite D call. Germline V gene data show CDR1 as MGHRA and CDR2 as YSYEKL. The CDR3 contains 14 residues. V dropped 3 bases and J dropped 7 bases, with 15 bases sitting between them. The CDR3 region is CASSHPGTLGTQYF. CDR3 coding DNA: TGCGCCAGCAGCCACCCAGGAACCCTGGGGACCCAGTACTTC.

The chain uses TRBV18 and TRBJ2-1; the match to TRBD2 covers 9 bases. Germline trimming cut 3 bases from V and 3 bases from J; bases unmatched to any gene: 9. Germline V lookup: CDR1 KGHSH, CDR2 LQKENI. The CDR3 spans 17 residues. The CDR3: CASSPRGSGGNYNEQFF. CDR3 nucleotide sequence: TGTGCCAGCTCACCCCGGGGAAGCGGGGGGAACTACAATGAGCAGTTCTTC. Drawing the rest from reference TRBV18 and TRBJ2-1, the complete variable domain is NAGVMQNPRHLVRRRGQEARLRCSPMKGHSHVYWYRQLPEEGLKFMVYLQKENIIDESGMPKERFSAEFPKEGPSILRIQQVVRGDSAAYFCASSPRGSGGNYNEQFFGPGTRLTVL.

This clonotype was seen repeatedly, ten times or more. The chain links TRBV7-8 to TRBJ2-5, with D uncertain. CDR1 is SGHVS and CDR2 is FQNEAQ in the germline V gene. The CDR3 has 12 amino acids. The V end was cut by 0 bases, the J end by 6 bases, with 5 bases between. The CDR3 spells CASSLALKTQYF. The CDR3 region has the DNA TGTGCCAGCAGCTTAGCGTTGAAGACCCAGTACTTC.

Many counts were recorded for this clonotype. J is TRBJ1-2 and V is TRBV7-9; 7 bases align to TRBD1. Germline-derived CDR1 and CDR2 are SEHNR and FQNEAQ (reference sequence). V lost 2 bases and J lost 4; bases outside the gene matches: 4. The CDR3 extends over 14 amino acids. DNA for the CDR3: TGTGCCAGCAGCTTACTAGGACAGGTCTATGGCTACACCTTC. Translated: CASSLLGQVYGYTF.

This clonotype was recorded at least ten times. The rearrangement links TRBV20-1 to TRBJ1-1; D remains ambiguous. CDR3 length: 13 residues. Trimming took off 6 bases at V and 6 bases at J, with 17 bases between the two ends. Germline V gene data show CDR1 as DFQATT and CDR2 as SNEGSKA (reference sequence). CDR3 DNA sequence: TGCAGTGCCCCTGCCATCCGGGCCGCTGAAGCTTTCTTT. This gives the protein CSAPAIRAAEAFF.

Many counts were recorded for this clonotype. This chain uses TRBV6-2 or TRBV6-3 with TRBJ2-2, with D unclear. This CDR3 region has 13 residues. Trimming left V 2 bases short and J 7 bases short, with 8 bases between. CDR1 and CDR2 from the germline V gene are MNHEY and SVGEGT. Here the CDR3 reads CASSYGVGGELFF. The CDR3 DNA follows: TGTGCCAGCAGTTACGGGGTTGGCGGGGAGCTGTTTTTT.

This clonotype was counted ten times or more. V is TRBV5-1 and J is TRBJ1-1, with 9 nucleotides matching TRBD1. Germline CDR1 is SGHRS and CDR2 is YFSETQ. CDR3 size: 13 residues. Trimming removed 4 bases from V and 6 bases from J; junction bases left unmatched: 4. The DNA of the CDR3 is TGCGCCAGCAGCCGGGACAGGGTCTCTGAAGCTTTCTTT. Its translation is CASSRDRVSEAFF.

This clonotype was seen only a few times. This chain connects TRBV4-2 to TRBJ2-1; D is unresolved. CDR1 is LGHNA and CDR2 is YNFKEQ in the germline V gene. CDR3 size: 15 residues. V was clipped by 0 bases and J by 10 bases, with 16 bases between them. CDR3 loop: CASSQEANSPNEQFF. In nucleotides, the CDR3 is TGTGCCAGCAGCCAAGAGGCAAACTCCCCCAACGAGCAGTTCTTC.

This clonotype came up a few times. The rearrangement joins TRBV18 to TRBJ2-3, with D possibly being TRBD1 or TRBD2 (6 bases each). With 2 bases removed from V and 1 base from J, the gap between germline ends came to 10 bases. Germline lookup yields CDR1 KGHSH and CDR2 LQKENI. The CDR3 is 15 residues long. The CDR3 loop reads CASSPRGARTDTQYF. The CDR3 nucleotides read TGTGCCAGCTCACCAAGGGGGGCCCGCACAGATACGCAGTATTTT. The variable domain in full, completed from reference TRBV18 and TRBJ2-3, reads NAGVMQNPRHLVRRRGQEARLRCSPMKGHSHVYWYRQLPEEGLKFMVYLQKENIIDESGMPKERFSAEFPKEGPSILRIQQVVRGDSAAYFCASSPRGARTDTQYFGPGTRLTVL.

This clonotype has a count of ten or more. V and J are TRBV7-2 and TRBJ2-2; maybe TRBD1 (6 bases). The CDR3 is 16 residues long. Germline loops: CDR1 SGHTA, CDR2 FQGNSA. Trimming removed 3 bases at V and 0 bases at J, with 11 bases between. Written as DNA, the CDR3 is TGTGCCAGCAGCTTGGGGGCAGCCGCGAACACCGGGGAGCTGTTTTTT. It translates to CASSLGAAANTGELFF.

In its sample, this clonotype was seen many times. The J gene is TRBJ2-2, the V gene TRBV9; 7 bases fit TRBD1. Germline-derived CDR1 and CDR2 are SGDLS and YYNGEE. With 3 bases clipped from V and 0 bases from J, the junction kept 2 bases outside the gene matches. The CDR3 has 15 amino acids. The CDR3 spells CASSDGTANTGELFF. CDR3 sequence (DNA): TGTGCCAGCAGCGACGGGACAGCGAACACCGGGGAGCTGTTTTTT. Drawing the rest from reference TRBV9 and TRBJ2-2, the complete variable domain is DSGVTQTPKHLITATGQRVTLRCSPRSGDLSVYWYQQSLDQGLQFLIQYYNGEERAKGNILERFSAQQFPDLHSELNLSSLELGDSALYFCASSDGTANTGELFFGEGSRLTVL.

This clonotype was counted many times. The chain uses TRBV20-1 and TRBJ2-7; D perhaps matches TRBD2 (6 bases). This CDR3 is built from 13 residues. CDR1 and CDR2 from the germline V gene are DFQATT and SNEGSKA (reference sequence). Trimming removed 5 bases from V and 0 bases from J, with 11 bases in between. CDR3 DNA: TGCAGTGCTGGAAAGGGAGGCTCCTACGAGCAGTACTTC. It translates to CSAGKGGSYEQYF.